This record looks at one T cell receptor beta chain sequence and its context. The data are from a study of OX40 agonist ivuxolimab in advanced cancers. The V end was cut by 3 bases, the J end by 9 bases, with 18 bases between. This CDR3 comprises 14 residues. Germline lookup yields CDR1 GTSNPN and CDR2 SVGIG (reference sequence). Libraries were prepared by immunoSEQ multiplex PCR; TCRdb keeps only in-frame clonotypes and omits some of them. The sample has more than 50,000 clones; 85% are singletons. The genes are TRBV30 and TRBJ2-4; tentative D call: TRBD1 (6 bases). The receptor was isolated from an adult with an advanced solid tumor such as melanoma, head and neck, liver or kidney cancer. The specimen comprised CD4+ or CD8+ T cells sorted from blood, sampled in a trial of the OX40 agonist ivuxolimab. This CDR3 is CAWRGTGSSGIQYF. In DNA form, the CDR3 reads TGTGCCTGGAGGGGAACAGGGTCTAGTGGCATTCAGTACTTC.